Below, 20 T cell receptor beta chains from the same sample are listed, as sequenced in a study of OX40 agonist ivuxolimab in advanced cancers. Profiled with immunoSEQ multiplex PCR; TCRdb holds only in-frame clones, not every one. The sample has some 52,000 clones; over 85% are singletons. Sequenced material: CD4+ or CD8+ T cells sorted from blood, taken in a trial of the OX40 agonist ivuxolimab. These TCRs come from an adult with an advanced solid tumor such as melanoma, head and neck, liver or kidney cancer.

The rearrangement links TRBV28 to TRBJ2-1, with D hard to call. This CDR3 is 11 amino acids long. V was shortened by 3 bases and J by 8 bases, with 5 bases between the two germline ends. Per the germline V gene, CDR1 is MDHEN and CDR2 is SYDVKM. The CDR3 nucleotides are TGTGCCAGCAGTTTGTCTTATGAGCAGTTCTTC. Translation gives CASSLSYEQFF.

The chain has TRBV27 and TRBJ2-3; D uncertain. CDR1 MNHEY and CDR2 SMNVEV come from the germline V gene (reference sequence). V lost 2 bases to trimming and J lost 0 bases, with 9 bases between them. The CDR3 has 15 amino acids. CDR3 sequence: CASSLGVGSTDTQYF. The CDR3 DNA is TGTGCCAGCAGTTTAGGGGTCGGGAGCACAGATACGCAGTATTTT.

This chain connects TRBV7-7 to TRBJ2-1, with TRBD2 as a possible D gene (6 bases). Germline CDR1 SSHAT, CDR2 FNYEAQ (reference sequence). This CDR3 comprises 15 residues. V lost 1 base, J lost 5 bases, and 12 bases lay in between. CDR3 protein: CASSLEVADNNEQFF. The DNA of the CDR3 is TGTGCCAGCAGCTTAGAGGTAGCGGACAACAATGAGCAGTTCTTC. Together with reference TRBV7-7 and TRBJ2-1, the CDR3 gives the full variable domain: GAGVSQSPRYKVTKRGQDVTLRCDPISSHATLYWYQQALGQGPEFLTYFNYEAQPDKSGLPSDRFSAERPEGSISTLTIQRTEQRDSAMYRCASSLEVADNNEQFFGPGTRLTVL.

This clone was seen only once. V usage is TRBV2 and J usage is TRBJ2-7; D perhaps matches TRBD2 (5 bases). Trimming cost V 3 bases and J 2 bases, with 11 bases left between them. Germline V gene lookup returns CDR1 SNHLY and CDR2 FYNNEI. The CDR3 contains 14 residues. The CDR3 bases are TGTGCCAGCAGTGACAGCGGTAAACCCTACGAGCAGTACTTC. This gives the protein CASSDSGKPYEQYF.

The CDR3 is CASSWDNEQFF. CDR3 DNA sequence: TGTGCCAGCAGCTGGGACAATGAGCAGTTCTTC. The V and J genes are TRBV5-6 and TRBJ2-1; no clear D. The CDR3 loop spans 11 amino acids. Trimming removed 3 bases at V and 5 bases at J, with 3 bases between. In germline, CDR1 is SGHDT, CDR2 YYEEEE.

The rearrangement uses TRBV15 and TRBJ2-7; 10 positions match TRBD1. This CDR3 is built from 15 residues. Germline CDR1 and CDR2: LNHNV and YYDKDF (reference sequence). V lost 2 bases to trimming and J lost 5 bases; unmatched junction nucleotides: 6. CDR3 sequence (DNA): TGTGCCACCAGCAGACCCGGGACAGGGGTAAACGAGCAGTACTTC. This translates into CATSRPGTGVNEQYF.

This chain uses TRBV5-1 with TRBJ1-5; D possibly corresponds to TRBD1 (5 bases). Germline values: CDR1 SGHRS, CDR2 YFSETQ. V lost 0 bases and J lost 6, with 10 bases in between. The CDR3 is made up of 14 amino acids. CDR3 nucleotides: TGCGCCAGCAGCTTGGCAGGGACTTCTCAGCCCCAGCATTTT. Translation gives CASSLAGTSQPQHF.

This chain connects TRBV29-1 to TRBJ1-1; no definite D call. The CDR3 loop spans 13 amino acids. V lost 1 base to trimming and J lost 5 bases, with 11 bases between them. Germline V gene sequence: CDR1 SQVTM, CDR2 ANQGSEA. The CDR3 sequence: CSVEGWGDTEAFF. CDR3 DNA: TGCAGCGTTGAAGGGTGGGGAGATACTGAAGCTTTCTTT.

This chain connects TRBV25-1 to TRBJ2-1; D remains ambiguous. V was clipped by 1 base and J by 4 bases, with 8 bases between them. The CDR3 totals 14 residues. CDR1 is MGHDK, CDR2 SYGVNS, per germline. The CDR3 coding sequence is TGTGCCAGCAGTGAATTGGGCAGGTACAATGAGCAGTTCTTC. Its protein product is CASSELGRYNEQFF. Supplemented by reference TRBV25-1 and TRBJ2-1, the full variable domain reads EADIYQTPRYLVIGTGKKITLECSQTMGHDKMYWYQQDPGMELHLIHYSYGVNSTEKGDLSSESTVSRIRTEHFPLTLESARPSHTSQYLCASSELGRYNEQFFGPGTRLTVL.

This clone appeared a single time. J is TRBJ1-1 and V is TRBV6-5; possibly TRBD1 for D (6 bases). The CDR3 spans 13 residues. Germline V gene data show CDR1 as MNHEY and CDR2 as SVGAGI. Deletions cut 0 bases from V and 5 bases from J, with 7 bases between. In nucleotides, the CDR3 is TGTGCCAGCAGTTACTCTGGGACAACTGAAGCTTTCTTT. Its translation is CASSYSGTTEAFF.

V usage is TRBV9 and J usage is TRBJ2-3; 9 bases are a match to TRBD2. CDR3 length: 16 residues. V lost 0 bases, J lost 4 bases, and 6 bases stayed unmatched. The germline CDR1 and CDR2 sequences are SGDLS and YYNGEE. For the CDR3, the DNA is TGTGCCAGCAGCGTAGGGGCGGGAGGGCTAGCAGATACGCAGTATTTT. It specifies CASSVGAGGLADTQYF.

This rearrangement joins TRBV29-1 to TRBJ2-3; the D is unclear. The germline gives CDR1 SQVTM, CDR2 ANQGSEA. The CDR3 has 11 residues. The V end was cut by 7 bases, the J end by 5 bases, with 10 bases between. CDR3 loop: CSAWTLDTQYF. The CDR3 nucleotides read TGCAGCGCGTGGACGTTAGATACGCAGTATTTT.

CDR3 in DNA: TGCGCCAGCAGCTTGGAATTAGCGACGGATGAGCAGTTCTTC. This codes for CASSLELATDEQFF. V gene TRBV5-1 combines with J gene TRBJ2-1, with a possible D match to TRBD2 (5 bases). V was pared by 0 bases and J by 8 bases, with 12 bases between. Germline CDR1 reads SGHRS; CDR2 reads YFSETQ. This CDR3 is built from 14 residues.

The chain has TRBV9 and TRBJ1-2; D may be TRBD1 (6 bases). CDR1 SGDLS and CDR2 YYNGEE come from the germline V gene. Trimming took off 0 bases at V and 6 bases at J, with 9 bases between the two ends. The CDR3 contains 13 residues. The CDR3, as DNA: TGTGCCAGCAGCGTAGTTACAGGGAATGGCTACACCTTC. Translating it yields CASSVVTGNGYTF.

The rearrangement joins TRBV11-2 to TRBJ1-1; 8 nucleotides match TRBD1. The V gene end was trimmed by 4 bases and the J gene end by 8 bases; junction bases not matched to a gene: 6. The CDR3 sequence is 13 residues long. The germline gives CDR1 SGHAT, CDR2 FQNNGV. The CDR3 loop reads CASSSSDREEAFF. The CDR3 nucleotides read TGTGCCAGCAGCTCCTCGGACAGGGAGGAAGCTTTCTTT.

CDR3 in amino acids: CATLRGTGVNQPQHF. CDR3 nucleotide sequence: TGTGCCACCTTGCGGGGGACAGGGGTTAATCAGCCCCAGCATTTT. V gene TRBV28 combines with J gene TRBJ1-5; 10 nucleotides line up with TRBD1. The germline V gene encodes CDR1 MDHEN and CDR2 SYDVKM. The CDR3 is 15 residues long. The trim removed 10 bases at V and 4 bases at J, leaving 10 bases unmatched.

The genes are TRBV18 and TRBJ2-1; the match to TRBD2 covers 13 bases. Trimming at V came to 3 bases and at J to 2 bases, leaving 4 bases not matched to a gene. The germline CDR1 and CDR2 sequences are KGHSH and LQKENI. The CDR3 contains 17 residues. CDR3 in amino acids: CASSPKTSGGAYNEQFF. For the CDR3, the DNA is TGTGCCAGCTCACCTAAAACTAGCGGGGGGGCCTACAATGAGCAGTTCTTC.

The chain carries TRBV28 and TRBJ2-3, with 10 bases lining up with TRBD1. CDR1 and CDR2 (germline): MDHEN, SYDVKM. The CDR3 has 17 residues. V gave up 7 bases and J gave up 4 bases; unmatched junction bases: 14. CDR3 in DNA: TGTGCCAGCACCCAGGGACAGGGGTCGATTCAACCAGATACGCAGTATTTT. It codes for CASTQGQGSIQPDTQYF.

The chain joins TRBV6-6 to TRBJ2-1; no firm D call. Germline-derived CDR1 and CDR2 are MNHNY and SVGAGI (reference sequence). V lost 4 bases and J 10 bases, leaving 11 bases between the germline ends. The CDR3 contains 12 residues. The CDR3: CASSSPQWEQFF. CDR3 coding DNA: TGTGCCAGCAGTTCGCCACAATGGGAGCAGTTCTTC.

This chain joins TRBV27 and TRBJ2-4; TRBD1 might be the D (6 bases). From germline, CDR1 is MNHEY and CDR2 SMNVEV (reference sequence). V was shortened by 5 bases and J by 0 bases, with 11 bases between the two germline ends. There are 15 residues in the CDR3. Here the CDR3 DNA reads TGTGCCAGCAGTCCAGGGGTTTTAGCCAAAAACATTCAGTACTTC. It translates to CASSPGVLAKNIQYF.